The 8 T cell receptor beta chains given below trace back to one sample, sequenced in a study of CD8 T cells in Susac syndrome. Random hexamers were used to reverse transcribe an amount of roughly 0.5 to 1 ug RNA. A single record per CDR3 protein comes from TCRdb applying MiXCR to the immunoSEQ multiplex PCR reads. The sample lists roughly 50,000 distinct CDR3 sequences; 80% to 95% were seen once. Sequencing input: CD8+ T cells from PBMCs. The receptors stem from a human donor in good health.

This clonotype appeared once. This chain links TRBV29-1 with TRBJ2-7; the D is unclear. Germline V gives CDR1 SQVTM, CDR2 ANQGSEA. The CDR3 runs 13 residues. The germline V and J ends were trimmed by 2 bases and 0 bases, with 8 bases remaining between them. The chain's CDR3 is CSVETQISYEQYF. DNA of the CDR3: TGCAGCGTTGAAACCCAAATCTCCTACGAGCAGTACTTC.

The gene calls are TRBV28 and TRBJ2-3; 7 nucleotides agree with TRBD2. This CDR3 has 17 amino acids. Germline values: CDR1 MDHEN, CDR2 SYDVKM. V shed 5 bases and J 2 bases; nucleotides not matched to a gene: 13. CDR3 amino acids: CASSPRGAGAYTDTQYF. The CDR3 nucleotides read TGTGCCAGCAGTCCCCGAGGGGCGGGAGCCTACACAGATACGCAGTATTTT.

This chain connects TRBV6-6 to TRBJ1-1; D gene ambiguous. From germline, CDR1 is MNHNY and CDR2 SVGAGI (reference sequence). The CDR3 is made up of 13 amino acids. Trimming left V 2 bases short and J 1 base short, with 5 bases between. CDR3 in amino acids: CASSYTRNTEAFF. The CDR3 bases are TGTGCCAGCAGTTACACAAGGAACACTGAAGCTTTCTTT.

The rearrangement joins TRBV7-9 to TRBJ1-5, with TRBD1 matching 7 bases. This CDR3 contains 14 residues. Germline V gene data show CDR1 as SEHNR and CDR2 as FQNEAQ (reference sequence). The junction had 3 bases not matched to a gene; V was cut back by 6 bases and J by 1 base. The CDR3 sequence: CASSQDRSNQPQHF. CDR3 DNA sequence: TGTGCCAGCAGTCAGGACAGGAGCAATCAGCCCCAGCATTTT.

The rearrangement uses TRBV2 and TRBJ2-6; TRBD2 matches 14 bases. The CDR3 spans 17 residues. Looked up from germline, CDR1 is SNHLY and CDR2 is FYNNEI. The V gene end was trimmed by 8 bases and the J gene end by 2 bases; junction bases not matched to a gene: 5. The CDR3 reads CASVGLAGETGANVLTF. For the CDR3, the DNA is TGTGCCAGCGTGGGACTAGCGGGAGAAACTGGGGCCAACGTCCTGACTTTC.

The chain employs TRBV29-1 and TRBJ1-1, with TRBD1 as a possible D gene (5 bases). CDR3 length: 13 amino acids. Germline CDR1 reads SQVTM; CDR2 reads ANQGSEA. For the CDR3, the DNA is TGCAGGGGGCAAGAGGGACTAAACACTGAAGCTTTCTTT. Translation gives CRGQEGLNTEAFF.

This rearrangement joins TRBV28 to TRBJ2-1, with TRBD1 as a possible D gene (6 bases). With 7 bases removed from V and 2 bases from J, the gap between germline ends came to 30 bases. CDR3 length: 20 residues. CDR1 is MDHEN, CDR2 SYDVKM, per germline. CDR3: CASTLPITGIAPHTYNEQFF. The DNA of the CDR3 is TGTGCCAGCACCCTTCCAATTACAGGGATCGCCCCCCATACCTACAATGAGCAGTTCTTC.

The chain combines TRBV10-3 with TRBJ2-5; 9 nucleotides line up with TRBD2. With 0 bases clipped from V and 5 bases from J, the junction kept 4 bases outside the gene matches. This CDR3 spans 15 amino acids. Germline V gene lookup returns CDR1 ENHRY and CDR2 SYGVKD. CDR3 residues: CAISESSGSLETQYF. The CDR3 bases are TGTGCCATCAGTGAGTCTAGCGGGAGTTTGGAGACCCAGTACTTC.